The T cell receptor beta chain under discussion was sequenced for a study of T cell responses to AZD1222 COVID-19 vaccine. Only in-frame clones appear in the TCRdb table, and some are missing; sequencing was by immunoSEQ multiplex PCR. The table shows tens of thousands of clones, with about nine tenths occurring only once. Study observations and caveats: Vaccine-related CD4 TCRs covered spike, predominating at 160-218 and 743-854. Only after the peak T cell response were repertoires sampled. Clonal diversity was possibly underestimated, and the donors were mostly white British, with more females.

Second doses that came at about 4 or about 12 weeks were put together. Trimming removed 5 bases at V and 4 bases at J, with 5 bases between. Germline CDR1 reads MNHEY; CDR2 reads SVGEGT. The CDR3 covers 12 residues. Only one count was recorded for this clone. The target antigen is unknown. Sequencing used peripheral blood, obtained 28 days after the second AZD1222 dose. V and J are TRBV6-2 or TRBV6-3 and TRBJ2-2; D gene uncertain. The TCR sequence derives from an adult who received the AZD1222 COVID-19 vaccine. CDR3 amino acids: CASSPRTGELFF. In DNA form, the CDR3 reads TGTGCCAGCAGTCCACGCACCGGGGAGCTGTTTTTT.